The rows below give T cell receptor beta chains drawn from one sample of a study of blood T cell repertoires in COVID-19. Clones were read by immunoSEQ multiplex PCR, and TCRdb kept only the in-frame ones, dropping some. This sample has approximately 110,000 clones, with more than 80% found just once. Sequencing input: peripheral blood. The receptors here all came from a woman over 75 with COVID-19, enrolled during active disease. Each CDR3 is given with its conserved first and last residue. The D gene is left open where the match is weak. The listing skips clone size in some rows; elsewhere it reads once, few, many or a size class.

j_call,clone_size,d_call,v_call,cdr3_aa,cdr3_nt
TRBJ1-1,NA,TRBD1,TRBV27,CASSHNWDRGRNTEAFF,TGTGCCAGCAGTCACAATTGGGACAGGGGGAGGAACACTGAAGCTTTCTTT
TRBJ2-7,NA,NA,TRBV7-8,CASSSRRGYEQYF,TGTGCCAGCAGCTCACGCCGAGGCTACGAGCAGTACTTC
TRBJ2-7,NA,NA,TRBV28,CASSFQGTSYEQYF,TGTGCCAGCAGTTTCCAGGGGACCTCCTACGAGCAGTACTTC
TRBJ2-4,NA,TRBD2,TRBV28,CASSPLPSGKAKNIQYF,TGTGCCAGCAGTCCCCTACCTAGCGGGAAAGCCAAAAACATTCAGTACTTC
TRBJ1-2,NA,TRBD1,TRBV28,CASRPTAGQGNLYGYTF,TGTGCCAGCAGACCCACAGCGGGACAGGGGAATCTCTATGGCTACACCTTC
TRBJ2-5,NA,NA,TRBV6-2/TRBV6-3,CASSQQGGGAQYF,TGTGCCAGCAGTCAACAGGGTGGGGGGGCCCAGTACTTC
TRBJ2-7,NA,TRBD1,TRBV6-2/TRBV6-3,CASSATRTGPRKEQYF,TGTGCCAGCAGTGCGACGAGGACAGGCCCACGGAAAGAGCAGTACTTC
TRBJ2-3,NA,NA,TRBV5-1,CASSGAQPSDTQYF,TGCGCCAGCAGCGGGGCCCAGCCCTCAGATACGCAGTATTTT
TRBJ2-1,once,TRBD2,TRBV27,CASSFITLAGRSYNEQFF,TGTGCCAGCAGTTTTATCACACTAGCGGGACGTTCCTACAATGAGCAGTTCTTC
TRBJ2-7,NA,NA,TRBV27,CASSSKTGSYEQYF,TGTGCCAGCAGTTCAAAGACAGGCTCCTACGAGCAGTACTTC
TRBJ2-3,NA,TRBD2,TRBV7-9,CASSLAGGPTDTQYF,TGTGCCAGCAGCTTGGCGGGAGGACCCACAGATACGCAGTATTTT
TRBJ2-1,NA,TRBD1,TRBV2,CASSLTGFNEQFF,TGTGCCAGCAGTCTGACAGGGTTCAATGAGCAGTTCTTC
TRBJ1-4,NA,NA,TRBV9,CASSVGYGGEKLFF,TGTGCCAGCAGCGTAGGCTATGGCGGCGAAAAACTGTTTTTT
TRBJ2-7,NA,NA,TRBV7-8,CASSFTAYEQYF,TGTGCCAGCAGCTTCACGGCCTACGAGCAGTACTTC
TRBJ2-1,NA,TRBD1,TRBV28,CASSFLERGLGEQFF,TGTGCCAGCAGCTTCCTTGAAAGGGGGCTGGGGGAGCAGTTCTTC
TRBJ2-1,NA,NA,TRBV7-2,CASSPQDLSNEQFF,TGTGCCAGCAGCCCCCAGGACTTGTCCAATGAGCAGTTCTTC
TRBJ2-1,NA,NA,TRBV15,CATSRDPGNEQFF,TGTGCCACCAGCAGAGATCCCGGCAATGAGCAGTTCTTC
TRBJ1-1,NA,TRBD1,TRBV25-1,CASSEWGQGTEAFF,TGTGCCAGCAGTGAATGGGGACAGGGGACTGAAGCTTTCTTT
TRBJ2-7,once,TRBD2,TRBV11-2,CASSTSGGTYEQYF,TGTGCCAGCAGCACTAGCGGGGGTACCTACGAGCAGTACTTC
TRBJ1-3,NA,TRBD1,TRBV27,CASSSLQGATGNTIYF,TGTGCCAGCAGTTCCCTTCAGGGGGCAACTGGAAACACCATATATTTT
TRBJ2-2,NA,NA,TRBV5-6,CASSQLPGELFF,TGTGCCAGCAGCCAACTCCCCGGGGAGCTGTTTTTT
TRBJ2-1,once,NA,TRBV11-2,CASSLTYEQFF,TGTGCCAGCAGCTTAACCTACGAGCAGTTCTTC
TRBJ2-6,NA,NA,TRBV9,CASSVAGGRGGANVLTF,TGTGCCAGCAGCGTAGCTGGCGGGCGCGGAGGGGCCAACGTCCTGACTTTC
TRBJ1-1,NA,TRBD1,TRBV5-1,CASSRGQSGTEAFF,TGCGCCAGCAGCAGGGGACAGTCAGGCACTGAAGCTTTCTTT
TRBJ2-1,few,TRBD2,TRBV7-2,CASSSTLAGGHNEQFF,TGTGCCAGCAGCTCGACTCTAGCGGGAGGGCACAATGAGCAGTTCTTC
TRBJ1-2,NA,TRBD1,TRBV28,CASSIGQGRDYGYTF,TGTGCCAGCAGTATAGGACAGGGCAGGGACTATGGCTACACCTTC
TRBJ1-3,once,TRBD1,TRBV6-5,CASSYNRGNSGNTIYF,TGTGCCAGCAGTTACAACAGGGGAAACTCTGGAAACACCATATATTTT
TRBJ1-1,NA,TRBD1,TRBV28,CASRGDRETEAFF,TGTGCCAGCAGGGGTGACAGGGAGACTGAAGCTTTCTTT
TRBJ2-7,NA,TRBD2,TRBV7-2,CASSLDPSGRWQYF,TGTGCCAGCAGTCTTGACCCGTCCGGGAGGTGGCAGTACTTC
TRBJ2-7,once,NA,TRBV5-4,CASSLAGMSSYEQYF,TGTGCCAGCAGCTTGGCCGGGATGAGCTCCTACGAGCAGTACTTC
TRBJ2-1,once,NA,TRBV5-1,CASSSLPPRSSYNEQFF,TGCGCCAGCAGCTCGCTTCCTCCACGGAGCTCCTACAATGAGCAGTTCTTC
TRBJ2-2,NA,NA,TRBV9,CASSVDEGILLNTGELFF,TGTGCCAGCAGCGTAGATGAGGGTATACTTCTGAACACCGGGGAGCTGTTTTTT
TRBJ1-5,NA,NA,TRBV5-4,CASSLGGSNSNQPQHF,TGTGCCAGCAGCTTGGGCGGCAGCAATAGCAATCAGCCCCAGCATTTT